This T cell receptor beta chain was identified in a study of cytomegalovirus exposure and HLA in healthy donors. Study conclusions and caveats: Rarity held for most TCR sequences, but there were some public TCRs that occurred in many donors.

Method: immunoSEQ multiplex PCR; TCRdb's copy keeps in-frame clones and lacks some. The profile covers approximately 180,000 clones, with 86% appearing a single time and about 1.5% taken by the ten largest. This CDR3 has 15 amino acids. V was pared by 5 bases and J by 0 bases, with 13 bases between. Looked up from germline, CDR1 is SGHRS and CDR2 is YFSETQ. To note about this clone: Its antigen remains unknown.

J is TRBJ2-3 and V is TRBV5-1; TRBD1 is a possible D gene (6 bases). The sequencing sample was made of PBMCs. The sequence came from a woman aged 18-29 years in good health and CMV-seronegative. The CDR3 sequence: CASRPQGQSTDTQYF. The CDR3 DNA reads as TGCGCCAGCAGACCCCAGGGGCAAAGCACAGATACGCAGTATTTT.